Sequencing of this TCR beta chain was carried out in a study of blood T cell repertoires in COVID-19. Repertoires were generated with immunoSEQ multiplex PCR, while TCRdb's copy carries only in-frame clones and drops some. The sample has about 160,000 clones, approximately 82% seen once. V was pared by 1 base and J by 4 bases, with 12 bases between. In germline, CDR1 is SGDLS, CDR2 YYNGEE. The CDR3 extends over 15 amino acids. The source is a woman aged 50 to 60 who had recovered from COVID-19. Sequenced input: PBMCs or T cells enriched from blood (not recorded which). The V call is TRBV9, the J call TRBJ1-3, with D uncertain. The CDR3 DNA follows: TGTGCCAGCAGCGTATATGGAGGCTCCGGAAACACCATATATTTT. It yields the protein CASSVYGGSGNTIYF.